This T cell receptor beta chain stems from a study of shared clonotypes between healthy human individuals. Overall study findings and caveats: What rarefaction showed was incomplete sorted-subset sequencing despite large depth.

Germline assignment: CDR1 MGHRA and CDR2 YSYEKL. V was pared by 1 base and J by 9 bases, with 14 bases of the junction left unmatched. The CDR3 is 18 amino acids. Only in-frame clones appear in the TCRdb table, and some are missing; sequencing was by immunoSEQ multiplex PCR. The sample carries 2 million to 2.5 million clones, 80% to 95% recorded once. Comment on this clone: Its antigen remains unknown.

The chain recombines TRBV4-1 with TRBJ2-2; 10 bases fit TRBD2. This receptor was taken from a man between 18 and 35 years old in good health. Some clones in this sample may be carry-over from other donors' samples. Sequencing used naive CD4+ T cells from PBMCs. As for subset: CD45RA+ positively selected. The CDR3 region has the DNA TGCGCCAGCAGCCAAGCTGGCCTAGCGGGGGCCGCGCAGAGGGAGCTGTTTTTT. It encodes CASSQAGLAGAAQRELFF.